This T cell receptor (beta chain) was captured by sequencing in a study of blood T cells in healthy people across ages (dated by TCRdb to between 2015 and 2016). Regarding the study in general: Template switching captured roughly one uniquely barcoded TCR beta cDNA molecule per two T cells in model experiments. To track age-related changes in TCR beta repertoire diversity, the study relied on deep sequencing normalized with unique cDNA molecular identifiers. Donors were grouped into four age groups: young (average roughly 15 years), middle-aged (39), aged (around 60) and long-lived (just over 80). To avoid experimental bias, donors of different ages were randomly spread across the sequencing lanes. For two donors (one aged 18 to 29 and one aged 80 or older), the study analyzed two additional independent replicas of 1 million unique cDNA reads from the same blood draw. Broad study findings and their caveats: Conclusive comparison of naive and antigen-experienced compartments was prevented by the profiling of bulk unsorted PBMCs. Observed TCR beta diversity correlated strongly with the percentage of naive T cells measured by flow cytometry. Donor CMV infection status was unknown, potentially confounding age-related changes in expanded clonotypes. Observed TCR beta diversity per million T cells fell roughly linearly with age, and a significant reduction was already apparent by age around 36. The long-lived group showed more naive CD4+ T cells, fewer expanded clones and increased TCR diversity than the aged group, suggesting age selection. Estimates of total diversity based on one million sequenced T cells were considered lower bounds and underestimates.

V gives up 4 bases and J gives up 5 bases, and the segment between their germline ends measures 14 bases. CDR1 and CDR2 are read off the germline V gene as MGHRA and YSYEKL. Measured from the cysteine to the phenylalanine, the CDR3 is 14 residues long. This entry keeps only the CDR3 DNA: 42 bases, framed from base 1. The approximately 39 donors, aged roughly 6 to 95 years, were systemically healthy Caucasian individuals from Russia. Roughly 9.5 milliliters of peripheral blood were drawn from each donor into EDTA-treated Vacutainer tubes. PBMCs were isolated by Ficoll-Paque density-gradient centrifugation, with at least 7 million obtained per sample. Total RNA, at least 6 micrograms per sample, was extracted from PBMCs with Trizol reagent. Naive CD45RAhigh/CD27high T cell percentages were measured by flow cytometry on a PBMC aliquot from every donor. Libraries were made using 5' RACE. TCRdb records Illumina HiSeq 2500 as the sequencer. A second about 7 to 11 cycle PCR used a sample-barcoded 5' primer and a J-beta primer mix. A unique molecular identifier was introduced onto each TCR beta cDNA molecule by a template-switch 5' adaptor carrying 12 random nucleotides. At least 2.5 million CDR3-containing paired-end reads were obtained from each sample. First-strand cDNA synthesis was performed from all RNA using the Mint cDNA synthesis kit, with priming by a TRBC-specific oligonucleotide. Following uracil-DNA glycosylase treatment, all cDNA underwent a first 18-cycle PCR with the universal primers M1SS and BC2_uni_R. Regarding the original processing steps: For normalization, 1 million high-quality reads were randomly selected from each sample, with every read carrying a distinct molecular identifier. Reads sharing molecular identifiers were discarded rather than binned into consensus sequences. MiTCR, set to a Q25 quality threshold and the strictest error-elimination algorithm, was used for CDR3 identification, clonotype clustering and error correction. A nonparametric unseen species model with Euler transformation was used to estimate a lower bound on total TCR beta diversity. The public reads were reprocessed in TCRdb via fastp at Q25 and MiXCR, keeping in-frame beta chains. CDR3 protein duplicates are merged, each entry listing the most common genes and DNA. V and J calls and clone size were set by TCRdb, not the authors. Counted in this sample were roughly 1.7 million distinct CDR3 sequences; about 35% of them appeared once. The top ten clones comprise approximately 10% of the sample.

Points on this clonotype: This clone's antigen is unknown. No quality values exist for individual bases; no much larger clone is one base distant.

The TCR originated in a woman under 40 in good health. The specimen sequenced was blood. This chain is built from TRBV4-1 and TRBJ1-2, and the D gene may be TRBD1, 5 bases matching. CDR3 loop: CASSPVGTGYGYTF. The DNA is TGCGCCAGCAGCCCAGTAGGGACCGGTTATGGCTACACCTTC.